A selection of T cell receptor beta chains follows, all from one sample in a study of Graves' ophthalmopathy and Graves' hyperthyroidism. Via MiXCR, TCRdb re-called the multiplex PCR reads, giving one row per CDR3 protein. Of hundreds of thousands of distinct CDR3 sequences listed, approximately 21% were seen once; the top ten hold about 6.6%. Sequenced material: peripheral blood. Receptors originate from a woman aged 18-29 years with stable Graves' hyperthyroidism. Some clones in this sample may be carry-over from other donors' samples. CDR3s include the opening cysteine and the closing phenylalanine or tryptophan. The D gene is left open where the match is weak. The size entry is marked missing in some rows and otherwise reads once, few, many or a size class.

J gene: TRBJ2-2
clone size: many
D gene: -
V gene: TRBV6-1
CDR3 DNA: TGTGCCAGCACCCAACTACAGGGGAACACCGGGGAGCTGTTTTTT
CDR3 protein: CASTQLQGNTGELFF

J gene: TRBJ1-1
clone size: -
D gene: -
V gene: TRBV6-1
CDR3 DNA: TGTACCTACGGTCTCGGCCACGCCACTGAAGCTTTCTTT
CDR3 protein: CTYGLGHATEAFF

J gene: TRBJ2-5
clone size: few
D gene: TRBD2
V gene: TRBV20-1
CDR3 DNA: TGCAGTGCTACTAGTAGCGGGGGGGCCCGAAAGACCCAGTACTTC
CDR3 protein: CSATSSGGARKTQYF

J gene: TRBJ1-5
clone size: many
D gene: -
V gene: TRBV30
CDR3 DNA: TGTGCCTGGAGTTTGGAGGTAGGGAAGCCCCAGCATTTT
CDR3 protein: CAWSLEVGKPQHF

J gene: TRBJ1-6
clone size: few
D gene: TRBD1
V gene: TRBV6-5
CDR3 DNA: TGTGCCAGCAGTTACCGACCTGCCCGGACAGGCAGGGCGAATTCACCCCTCCACTTT
CDR3 protein: CASSYRPARTGRANSPLHF

J gene: TRBJ1-2
clone size: many
D gene: TRBD1
V gene: TRBV9
CDR3 DNA: TGTGCCAGCAGCCGAAATCAGGGGGATCATGGCTACACCTTC
CDR3 protein: CASSRNQGDHGYTF

J gene: TRBJ1-1
clone size: many
D gene: -
V gene: TRBV24-1
CDR3 DNA: TGTGCCACCAGTGATTTTGGGGTAGCTTTCTTT
CDR3 protein: CATSDFGVAFF

J gene: TRBJ1-1
clone size: many
D gene: -
V gene: TRBV7-8
CDR3 DNA: TGTGCCAGCAGCTTAGCCGGGGGCTTTAAGACTGAAGCTTTCTTT
CDR3 protein: CASSLAGGFKTEAFF

J gene: TRBJ1-5
clone size: -
D gene: -
V gene: TRBV3-1
CDR3 DNA: TGTGCCAGCAGCATAAGACAGAATCAGCCCCAGCATTTT
CDR3 protein: CASSIRQNQPQHF

J gene: TRBJ2-7
clone size: -
D gene: -
V gene: TRBV6-2/TRBV6-3
CDR3 DNA: TGTGCCAGCAGTTACTCGTCGGCGGGACCCATCTACGAGCAGTACTTC
CDR3 protein: CASSYSSAGPIYEQYF

J gene: TRBJ1-1
clone size: many
D gene: -
V gene: TRBV24-1
CDR3 DNA: TGTGCCACCAGCAACAGGGACCCGAAGACTGAAGCTTTCTTT
CDR3 protein: CATSNRDPKTEAFF

J gene: TRBJ2-7
clone size: many
D gene: TRBD1
V gene: TRBV5-1
CDR3 DNA: TGCGCCAGCAGCGTCCGGGACAGGGACCGCGAGCAGTACTTC
CDR3 protein: CASSVRDRDREQYF

J gene: TRBJ1-1
clone size: few
D gene: -
V gene: TRBV7-2
CDR3 DNA: TGTGCCAGCAACCTTCTACAGCGTCGAGCTTTCTTT
CDR3 protein: CASNLLQRRAFF

J gene: TRBJ2-7
clone size: few
D gene: -
V gene: TRBV11-2
CDR3 DNA: TGTGCCAGCAGCTTAGACAGTCCCTACGAGCAGTACTTC
CDR3 protein: CASSLDSPYEQYF

J gene: TRBJ1-1
clone size: many
D gene: TRBD1
V gene: TRBV20-1
CDR3 DNA: TGCAGTGCTGGACAGGGGGGGAGGTGGGACACTGAAGCTTTCTTT
CDR3 protein: CSAGQGGRWDTEAFF

J gene: TRBJ1-2
clone size: few
D gene: -
V gene: TRBV11-2
CDR3 DNA: TGTGCCAGCCGGGGGCTCTCCTATGGCTACACCTTC
CDR3 protein: CASRGLSYGYTF

J gene: TRBJ1-1
clone size: few
D gene: -
V gene: TRBV6-5
CDR3 DNA: TGTGCCAGCTCGGCAGGGCAGGGGCCTTTCTTT
CDR3 protein: CASSAGQGPFF

J gene: TRBJ1-5
clone size: many
D gene: -
V gene: TRBV20-1
CDR3 DNA: TGCAGTGCTAGAAAAGGGAGGGTCGATCAGCCCCAGCATTTT
CDR3 protein: CSARKGRVDQPQHF

J gene: TRBJ2-7
clone size: many
D gene: TRBD1
V gene: TRBV20-1
CDR3 DNA: TGCAGTGCCACACAGGGGACCTACGAGCAGTACTTC
CDR3 protein: CSATQGTYEQYF

J gene: TRBJ2-7
clone size: many
D gene: TRBD1
V gene: TRBV7-2
CDR3 DNA: TGTGCCAGCAGCCCAAGGGACAGGTTACACTACGAGCAGTACTTC
CDR3 protein: CASSPRDRLHYEQYF

J gene: TRBJ1-5
clone size: many
D gene: TRBD1
V gene: TRBV30
CDR3 DNA: TGTGCCTGGAGTGGGACAGGGCGCAATCAGCCCCAGCATTTT
CDR3 protein: CAWSGTGRNQPQHF

J gene: TRBJ1-1
clone size: many
D gene: TRBD1
V gene: TRBV28
CDR3 DNA: TGTGCCAGCACCGCCGGGACAGGGGATATGAACACTGAAGCTTTCTTT
CDR3 protein: CASTAGTGDMNTEAFF

J gene: TRBJ2-7
clone size: -
D gene: -
V gene: TRBV14
CDR3 DNA: TGTGCCAGCAGCCAAGAGATAGGGCGGGGATACGAGCAGTACTTC
CDR3 protein: CASSQEIGRGYEQYF

J gene: TRBJ2-2
clone size: few
D gene: -
V gene: TRBV11-2
CDR3 DNA: TGTGCCAGCAGCCCCCGATTTGGCGGAGCCACCGGGGAGCTGTTTTTT
CDR3 protein: CASSPRFGGATGELFF

J gene: TRBJ2-2
clone size: few
D gene: TRBD1
V gene: TRBV15
CDR3 DNA: TGTGCCACCAGCAGAGAAGGGACAGGGAACACCGGGGAGCTGTTTTTT
CDR3 protein: CATSREGTGNTGELFF

J gene: TRBJ1-2
clone size: many
D gene: -
V gene: TRBV12-3/TRBV12-4
CDR3 DNA: TGTGCCAGCAGCCACTGGGGCCGAGGGGAACAGGGCGGCTACACCTTC
CDR3 protein: CASSHWGRGEQGGYTF

J gene: TRBJ2-7
clone size: few
D gene: TRBD2
V gene: TRBV6-1
CDR3 DNA: TGTGCCAGCAGCCATAGCGGGATCAACTCCTACGATCAGTACTTC
CDR3 protein: CASSHSGINSYDQYF